This T cell receptor beta chain was observed in a study of regulatory T cells in long-lasting Graves disease. Broader study findings: Persistent disease was associated with favored TRBV28 usage and with favored use of TRBJ1-2 and TRBJ2-5.

This clonotype was counted many times. Its antigen is undetermined. Regarding time point: newly diagnosed GD, antithyroid drugs for less than 3 months. RNA isolated from PBMCs was used to make the TCR library. This CDR3 region has 15 residues. J lost 2 bases, V lost 4 bases, and 6 bases had no gene match. Germline V gene lookup returns CDR1 SNHLY and CDR2 FYNNEI. Assembly of TCR beta libraries relied on iRepertoire HTBI primers together with Arm-PCR of CDR3 regions. TCRdb reprocessed the multiplex PCR reads with MiXCR, giving one entry per CDR3 protein. The sample holds some 560,000 distinct CDR3 sequences, more than 15% seen once. The same data also went into a second study, on T cells in Graves' hyperthyroidism and ophthalmopathy.

The sequencing used peripheral blood mononuclear cells (PBMCs), collected at new diagnosis, from a patient treated with antithyroid drugs. The TCR comes from a middle-aged woman with Graves disease. The V call is TRBV2, the J call TRBJ2-3; TRBD1 aligns across 7 bases. CDR3 sequence (DNA): TGTGCCAGCAGTGTTAGACAGGGAACCACAGATACGCAGTATTTT. Translated, it gives CASSVRQGTTDTQYF.